These 25 T cell receptor beta chains were sequenced from one sample in a study of blood T cell repertoires in COVID-19. The assay was immunoSEQ multiplex PCR, and TCRdb's table has in-frame clones only and misses some. The repertoire holds some 290,000 clones, with around 90% as singletons. The sample was peripheral blood. These receptors came from a woman between 45 and 60 years old who had recovered from COVID-19.

The table lists this clone with a few counts. This chain links TRBV5-1 with TRBJ1-1, with a tentative D call TRBD1 (6 bases). The CDR3 totals 14 residues. Germline loops: CDR1 SGHRS, CDR2 YFSETQ. V shed 7 bases and J shed 1 base, with 14 bases lying between them. CDR3 loop: CASGRGQSNTEAFF. Here the CDR3 DNA reads TGCGCCAGCGGAAGGGGACAATCGAACACTGAAGCTTTCTTT.

This chain links TRBV19 with TRBJ2-7; no firm D call. Deletions cut 3 bases from V and 2 bases from J, with 8 bases between. Germline V gene data show CDR1 as LNHDA and CDR2 as SQIVND (reference sequence). This CDR3 region has 13 residues. CDR3: CASSIGFTYEQYF. CDR3 nucleotide sequence: TGTGCCAGTAGTATCGGTTTTACCTACGAGCAGTACTTC.

This chain links TRBV6-5 with TRBJ1-1; the match to TRBD1 covers 12 bases. This CDR3 spans 13 amino acids. The germline V gene has CDR1 MNHEY and CDR2 SVGAGI. V shed 4 bases, J shed 8 bases, and the junction held 2 bases outside the gene matches. The DNA of the CDR3 is TGTGCCAGCAGTTCGGGACAGGGGGCCGAAGCTTTCTTT. Amino acid sequence: CASSSGQGAEAFF.

V usage is TRBV7-2 and J usage is TRBJ2-5; 9 positions match TRBD1. The CDR3 totals 14 residues. V lost 2 bases, J lost 3 bases, and 1 base stayed unmatched. Germline V gene data show CDR1 as SGHTA and CDR2 as FQGNSA. The CDR3 bases are TGTGCCAGCAGCTTATGGACAGGGGAAGAGACCCAGTACTTC. Translation gives CASSLWTGEETQYF.

This clone has only one observation. V and J are TRBV9 and TRBJ2-3; 10 nucleotides match TRBD1. The CDR3 is 15 residues long. Germline V gene data show CDR1 as SGDLS and CDR2 as YYNGEE. V gave up 4 bases and J gave up 5 bases; unmatched junction bases: 7. CDR3 sequence reads: CASSSRTGGEDTQYF. DNA for the CDR3: TGTGCCAGCAGCTCCCGGACAGGGGGAGAAGATACGCAGTATTTT. Supplemented by reference TRBV9 and TRBJ2-3, the full variable domain reads DSGVTQTPKHLITATGQRVTLRCSPRSGDLSVYWYQQSLDQGLQFLIQYYNGEERAKGNILERFSAQQFPDLHSELNLSSLELGDSALYFCASSSRTGGEDTQYFGPGTRLTVL.

V gene TRBV9 combines with J gene TRBJ2-1; 8 nucleotides line up with TRBD2. J gave up 9 bases and V 1 base, and 6 bases lay outside the gene matches. The germline gives CDR1 SGDLS, CDR2 YYNGEE. The CDR3 spans 14 residues. The CDR3 region has the DNA TGTGCCAGCAGCGTAACGGGAGGGCCCGGTGAGCAGTTCTTC. It is translated as CASSVTGGPGEQFF. The variable domain in full, completed from reference TRBV9 and TRBJ2-1, reads DSGVTQTPKHLITATGQRVTLRCSPRSGDLSVYWYQQSLDQGLQFLIQYYNGEERAKGNILERFSAQQFPDLHSELNLSSLELGDSALYFCASSVTGGPGEQFFGPGTRLTVL.

The gene calls are TRBV4-3 and TRBJ2-5; D call uncertain. The CDR3 extends over 14 amino acids. CDR1 and CDR2 from the germline V gene are LGHNA and YSLEER. Trimming removed 0 bases from V and 5 bases from J, with 10 bases in between. The CDR3 DNA reads as TGCGCCAGCAGCCAAGAGTATCCTTTGGAGACCCAGTACTTC. Amino acid sequence: CASSQEYPLETQYF.

This clone was seen a handful of times. The chain combines TRBV4-2 with TRBJ2-5; 10 bases match TRBD2. J gave up 4 bases and V 2 bases, and 10 bases lay outside the gene matches. Germline V gene data show CDR1 as LGHNA and CDR2 as YNFKEQ. The CDR3 consists of 17 residues. Here the CDR3 DNA reads TGTGCCAGCAGCCAATACCAGAGCGGGGGGGCCTCAGAGACCCAGTACTTC. It is translated as CASSQYQSGGASETQYF.

This clone was recorded once. The chain uses TRBV27 and TRBJ2-1; 12 bases map to TRBD1. Per germline, CDR1 MNHEY and CDR2 SMNVEV (reference sequence). The junction had 6 bases not matched to a gene; V was cut back by 6 bases and J by 6 bases. This CDR3 contains 15 residues. CDR3 sequence: CASSPRDRGPNEQFF. CDR3 in DNA: TGTGCCAGCAGCCCTCGGGACAGGGGGCCCAATGAGCAGTTCTTC.

The rearrangement links TRBV29-1 to TRBJ1-2; D not resolved. Trimming left V 3 bases short and J 1 base short, with 12 bases between. Germline V lookup: CDR1 SQVTM, CDR2 ANQGSEA. The CDR3 loop spans 14 amino acids. In DNA, the CDR3 is TGCAGCGTTGACTTTCGAGGTCGTAACTATGGCTACACCTTC. Translation: CSVDFRGRNYGYTF.

The CDR3 bases are TGTGCCTGGACCGGGTTTTACTTC. Translating gives CAWTGFYF. V gene TRBV30 combines with J gene TRBJ2-7; D gene unclear. The V gene's germline CDR1 is GTSNPN and CDR2 SVGIG (reference sequence). V gave up 4 bases and J gave up 13 bases, with 8 bases separating them. This CDR3 has 8 residues. Full variable domain (outside the CDR3, taken from reference TRBV30 and TRBJ2-7): SQTIHQWPATLVQPVGSPLSLECTVEGTSNPNLYWYRQAAGRGLQLLFYSVGIGQISSEVPQNLSASRPQDRQFILSSKKLLLSDSGFYLCAWTGFYFGPGTRLTVT.

This chain connects TRBV9 to TRBJ2-2; possible D gene TRBD1, 5 bases. In germline, CDR1 is SGDLS, CDR2 YYNGEE. The CDR3 sequence is 13 residues long. V was clipped by 2 bases and J by 6 bases, with 8 bases between them. DNA of the CDR3: TGTGCCAGCAGCGTCCAGGGTTCCGGGGAGCTGTTTTTT. This sequence encodes CASSVQGSGELFF.

CDR3 DNA sequence: TGTGCCAGCAGCCCACCGGGACTAGCGGGGGGCGCAAATGAGCAGTTCTTC. This encodes CASSPPGLAGGANEQFF. The chain combines TRBV6-2 or TRBV6-3 with TRBJ2-1; 15 nucleotides line up with TRBD2. Losses at the gene ends were 6 bases for V and 7 bases for J; bases not matched to a gene: 10. The CDR3 has 17 amino acids. Germline V gene lookup returns CDR1 MNHEY and CDR2 SVGEGT.

On this clone: Other DNA sequences from this sample encode an identical CDR3 as well. V is TRBV6-1 and J is TRBJ1-1; 7 bases align to TRBD1. V was clipped by 1 base and J by 0 bases; unmatched bases: 2. Germline V gene data show CDR1 as MNHNS and CDR2 as SASEGT. This CDR3 has 15 residues. For the CDR3, the DNA is TGTGCCAGCAGTGAAGGACAGGGCATGAACACTGAAGCTTTCTTT. Residues: CASSEGQGMNTEAFF.

J is TRBJ1-1 and V is TRBV5-1; 7 bases are a match to TRBD1. The CDR3 covers 17 residues. CDR1 SGHRS and CDR2 YFSETQ come from the germline V gene. V dropped 0 bases and J dropped 0; count of bases not matched to a gene: 8. The CDR3 region is CASSLGRDSSLNTEAFF. CDR3 DNA sequence: TGCGCCAGCAGCTTGGGAAGGGACAGCAGTTTGAACACTGAAGCTTTCTTT. Full variable domain (outside the CDR3, taken from reference TRBV5-1 and TRBJ1-1): KAGVTQTPRYLIKTRGQQVTLSCSPISGHRSVSWYQQTPGQGLQFLFEYFSETQRNKGNFPGRFSGRQFSNSRSEMNVSTLELGDSALYLCASSLGRDSSLNTEAFFGQGTRLTVV.

This rearrangement joins TRBV5-1 to TRBJ1-4; TRBD1 agrees at 7 bases. CDR3 length: 13 amino acids. Germline CDR1 and CDR2: SGHRS and YFSETQ. The junction had 4 bases not matched to a gene; V was cut back by 5 bases and J by 6 bases. CDR3 region: CASRGGRDEKLFF. CDR3 bases: TGCGCCAGCAGAGGGGGCCGCGATGAAAAACTGTTTTTT.

The chain carries TRBV10-3 and TRBJ1-1, with 7 bases fitting TRBD1. From germline, CDR1 is ENHRY and CDR2 SYGVKD. The J segment lost 4 bases and the V segment lost 5 bases, leaving 4 bases of the junction unmatched. The CDR3 consists of 13 residues. Written as DNA, the CDR3 is TGTGCCATCAGTATCGACAGGGCCACTGAAGCTTTCTTT. The encoded protein is CAISIDRATEAFF.

The gene calls are TRBV28 and TRBJ2-5, with 7 bases lining up with TRBD2. V lost 7 bases, J lost 5 bases, and 13 bases stayed unmatched. The length of the CDR3 is 15 residues. Germline assignment: CDR1 MDHEN and CDR2 SYDVKM. The CDR3 coding sequence is TGTGCCAGCATTCCACAAGGGGACTACATGGAGACCCAGTACTTC. The encoded protein is CASIPQGDYMETQYF.

This clone was picked up one time. This sequence joins TRBV5-1 and TRBJ2-2; TRBD2 agrees at 12 bases. Looked up from germline, CDR1 is SGHRS and CDR2 is YFSETQ. CDR3 length: 15 amino acids. The V segment lost 6 bases and the J segment 4 bases; nucleotides outside the gene matches: 4. The chain's CDR3 is CASNLGLAGTGELFF. CDR3 DNA sequence: TGCGCCAGCAACCTGGGACTAGCGGGCACCGGGGAGCTGTTTTTT.

The genes are TRBV24-1 and TRBJ1-2; 7 positions match TRBD1. CDR3 size: 16 residues. V shed 5 bases, J shed 4 bases, and the junction held 12 bases outside the gene matches. Germline loops: CDR1 KGHDR, CDR2 SFDVKD. CDR3 loop: CATSGNRQGGLYGYTF. The CDR3 DNA reads TGTGCCACCAGTGGTAACCGACAGGGAGGTCTCTATGGCTACACCTTC.

The chain has TRBV19 and TRBJ1-2; TRBD1 might be the D (6 bases). The CDR3 sequence is 18 residues long. CDR1 is LNHDA and CDR2 is SQIVND in the germline V gene (reference sequence). The germline V and J ends were trimmed by 5 bases and 4 bases, with 26 bases remaining between them. DNA of the CDR3: TGTGCCAGTAGTCCCCCAAGAGTCAACAGGGCGGTCCCCTATGGCTACACCTTC. Encoded protein: CASSPPRVNRAVPYGYTF.

The chain couples TRBV18 to TRBJ2-7; 11 bases line up with TRBD2. The trim removed 8 bases at V and 3 bases at J, leaving 6 bases unmatched. This CDR3 region has 14 residues. Germline loops: CDR1 KGHSH, CDR2 LQKENI. In nucleotides, the CDR3 is TGTGCCAGCCGTGGGACTAGCGGTTTCTACGAGCAGTACTTC. As protein: CASRGTSGFYEQYF.

The V call is TRBV6-5, the J call TRBJ2-3; 8 nucleotides align to TRBD2. The trim removed 4 bases at V and 5 bases at J, leaving 11 bases unmatched. This CDR3 contains 16 residues. The germline V gene encodes CDR1 MNHEY and CDR2 SVGAGI. The CDR3 protein is CASSSPRGGRRDTQYF. The CDR3 DNA reads TGTGCCAGCAGTTCCCCTCGGGGGGGGCGAAGAGATACGCAGTATTTT.

The J gene is TRBJ2-2, the V gene TRBV6-5, with TRBD1 matching 7 bases. CDR3 length equals 15 residues. In germline, CDR1 is MNHEY, CDR2 SVGAGI. V gave up 6 bases and J gave up 1 base; unmatched junction bases: 5. CDR3 in DNA: TGTGCCAGCAGCCAGGACAGGTTGAACACCGGGGAGCTGTTTTTT. Protein: CASSQDRLNTGELFF.

This sequence joins TRBV6-5 and TRBJ1-1, with D tentatively TRBD1 (6 bases). In germline, CDR1 is MNHEY, CDR2 SVGAGI. Trimming left V 4 bases short and J 4 bases short, with 13 bases between. The CDR3 loop spans 14 amino acids. CDR3 sequence (DNA): TGTGCCAGCAGTTTAACAGGGAGTACCACTGAAGCTTTCTTT. This translates into CASSLTGSTTEAFF.